This T cell receptor beta chain was sequenced during a study of identical twins. This CDR3 is 14 amino acids long. The ends lost 1 base at V and 5 bases at J; junction bases unmatched: 4. CDR1 is LGHDT, CDR2 YNNKEL, per germline (reference sequence). This clonotype was detected many times. Antigen unknown. General study points: Monozygotic twins shared more out-of-frame TCR alpha than recombination models predicted.

TCRdb itself ran the 5' RACE reads through MiXCR, one entry per CDR3 protein. The sample shows about 240,000 distinct CDR3 sequences, roughly a tenth of them seen only once. The specimen was memory T cells sorted from blood. The receptor was derived from a man between 50 and 59 years old in good health. The chain uses TRBV3-1 and TRBJ2-5; TRBD2 matches at 7 bases. Written as DNA, the CDR3 is TGTGCCAGCAGCCAAGGGACTAGGAGGGAGACCCAGTACTTC. It translates to CASSQGTRRETQYF.